These 6 T cell receptor beta chains share one sample of origin, sequenced in a study of blood T cell repertoires in COVID-19. Profiling relied on immunoSEQ multiplex PCR, and the TCRdb table lists in-frame clones only, not all of them. The table has roughly 170,000 clones, 70% to 90% seen once. Sequencing used peripheral blood. The receptors here all came from a man between 65 and 79 years old with active or convalescent COVID-19.

This clone was detected only a few times. V gene TRBV27 combines with J gene TRBJ2-7, with 8 bases matching TRBD1. The V segment lost 4 bases and the J segment 3 bases; nucleotides outside the gene matches: 8. CDR3 length equals 15 residues. Germline assignment: CDR1 MNHEY and CDR2 SMNVEV (reference sequence). The CDR3 coding sequence is TGTGCCAGCAGTTCTCGTAGCAGGGGGCTCTACGAGCAGTACTTC. Its protein product is CASSSRSRGLYEQYF.

The chain is built from TRBV19 and TRBJ2-3, with D unresolved. Germline CDR1 and CDR2: LNHDA and SQIVND (reference sequence). The V end lost 6 bases, the J end lost 4 bases, and 11 bases lay between the germline ends. The CDR3 is 13 residues long. CDR3 protein: CASRNLIADTQYF. The CDR3 coding sequence is TGTGCCAGTAGGAACCTAATCGCAGATACGCAGTATTTT.

This CDR3 reads CASRSGGSYNEQFF. The CDR3 coding sequence is TGTGCCAGCAGATCGGGAGGGTCCTACAATGAGCAGTTCTTC. The chain uses TRBV28 and TRBJ2-1, with 8 bases matching TRBD2. Germline V gene data show CDR1 as MDHEN and CDR2 as SYDVKM. The trim removed 6 bases at V and 1 base at J, leaving 2 bases unmatched. The CDR3 runs to 14 residues.

V is TRBV14 and J is TRBJ1-2, with TRBD1 matching 9 bases. Germline-derived CDR1 and CDR2 are SGHDN and FVKESK. With 3 bases clipped from V and 5 bases from J, the junction kept 4 bases outside the gene matches. The CDR3 sequence is 14 residues long. The CDR3 DNA reads TGTGCCAGCAGCCAGGGACAGGGAACGTATGGCTACACCTTC. Translating it yields CASSQGQGTYGYTF.

The chain links TRBV28 to TRBJ2-7; perhaps TRBD1 as D (5 bases). V gave up 4 bases and J gave up 4 bases, with 11 bases separating them. Germline CDR1 reads MDHEN; CDR2 reads SYDVKM. The length of the CDR3 is 13 residues. The DNA of the CDR3 is TGTGCCAGCAGTTACCAGGGTTTATACGAGCAGTACTTC. This codes for CASSYQGLYEQYF.

CDR3 bases: TGTGCCAGCAGCTTAGGGACTAGCGGGAGACAGACCCAGTACTTC. This codes for CASSLGTSGRQTQYF. The V and J genes are TRBV7-3 and TRBJ2-5; 14 bases fit TRBD2. In germline, CDR1 is SGHTA, CDR2 FQGTGA. J lost 6 bases, V lost 2 bases, and 2 bases had no gene match. CDR3 length: 15 residues.